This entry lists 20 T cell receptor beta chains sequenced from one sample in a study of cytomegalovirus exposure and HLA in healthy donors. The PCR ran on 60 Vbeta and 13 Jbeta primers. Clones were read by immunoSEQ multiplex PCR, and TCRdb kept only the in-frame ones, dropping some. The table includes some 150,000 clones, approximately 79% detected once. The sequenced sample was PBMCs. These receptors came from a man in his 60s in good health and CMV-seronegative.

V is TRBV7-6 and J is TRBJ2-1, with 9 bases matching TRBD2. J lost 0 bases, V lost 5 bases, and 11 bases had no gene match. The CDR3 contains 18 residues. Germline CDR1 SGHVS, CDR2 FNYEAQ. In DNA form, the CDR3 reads TGTGCCAGCAGCGCCTTAGCGGGGGAAACCTCCTCCTACAATGAGCAGTTCTTC. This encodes CASSALAGETSSYNEQFF.

The CDR3 here is CAISGGGGWIETQYF. CDR3 DNA: TGTGCCATCAGTGGGGGAGGGGGTTGGATAGAGACCCAGTACTTC. V usage is TRBV10-3 and J usage is TRBJ2-5; TRBD2 might be the D (7 bases). V was cut by 4 bases and J by 4 bases, with 16 bases left in between. The CDR3 length is 15 residues. Per the germline V gene, CDR1 is ENHRY and CDR2 is SYGVKD.

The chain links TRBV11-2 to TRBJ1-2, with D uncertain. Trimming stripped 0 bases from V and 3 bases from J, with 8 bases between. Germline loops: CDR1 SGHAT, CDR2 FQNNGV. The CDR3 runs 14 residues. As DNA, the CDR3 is TGTGCCAGCAGCTTAGACCTGCCAGACTATGGCTACACCTTC. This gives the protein CASSLDLPDYGYTF.

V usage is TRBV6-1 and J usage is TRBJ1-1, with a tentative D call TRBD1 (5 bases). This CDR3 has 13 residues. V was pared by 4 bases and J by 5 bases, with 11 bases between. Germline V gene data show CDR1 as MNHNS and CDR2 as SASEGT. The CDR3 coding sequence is TGTGCCAGCAGTGTCGGACCAGGGACTGAAGCTTTCTTT. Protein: CASSVGPGTEAFF.

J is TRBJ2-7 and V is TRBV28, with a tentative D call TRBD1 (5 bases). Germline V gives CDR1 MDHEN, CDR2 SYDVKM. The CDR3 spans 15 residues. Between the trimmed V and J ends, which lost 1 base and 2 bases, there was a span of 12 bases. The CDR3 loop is CASSLYRQPPYEQYF. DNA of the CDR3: TGTGCCAGCAGTTTATACAGGCAGCCCCCCTACGAGCAGTACTTC. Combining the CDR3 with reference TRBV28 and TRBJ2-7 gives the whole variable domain DVKVTQSSRYLVKRTGEKVFLECVQDMDHENMFWYRQDPGLGLRLIYFSYDVKMKEKGDIPEGYSVSREKKERFSLILESASTNQTSMYLCASSLYRQPPYEQYFGPGTRLTVT.

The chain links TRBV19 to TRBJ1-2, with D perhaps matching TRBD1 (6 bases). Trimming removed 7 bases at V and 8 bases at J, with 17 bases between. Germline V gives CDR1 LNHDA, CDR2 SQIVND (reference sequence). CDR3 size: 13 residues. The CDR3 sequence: CASTLRPGEGYTF. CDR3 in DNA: TGTGCCAGTACGCTTAGGCCAGGGGAAGGCTACACCTTC.

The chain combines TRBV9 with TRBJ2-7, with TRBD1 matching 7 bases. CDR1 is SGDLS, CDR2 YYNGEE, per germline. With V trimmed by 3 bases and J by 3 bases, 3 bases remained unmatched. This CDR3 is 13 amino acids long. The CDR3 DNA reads TGTGCCAGCAGCGACAGACAGGGCTACGAGCAGTACTTC. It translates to CASSDRQGYEQYF.

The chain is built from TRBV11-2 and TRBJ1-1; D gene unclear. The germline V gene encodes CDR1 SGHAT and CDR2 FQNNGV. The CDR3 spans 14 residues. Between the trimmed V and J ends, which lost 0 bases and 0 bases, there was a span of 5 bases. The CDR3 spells CASSLETVNTEAFF. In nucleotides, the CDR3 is TGTGCCAGCAGCTTAGAAACAGTGAACACTGAAGCTTTCTTT.

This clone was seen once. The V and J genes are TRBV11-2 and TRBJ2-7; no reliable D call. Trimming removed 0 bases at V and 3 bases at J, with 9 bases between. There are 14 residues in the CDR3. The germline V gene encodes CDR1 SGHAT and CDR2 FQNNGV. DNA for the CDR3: TGTGCCAGCAGCTTAGAGAGTCCTAGCTACGAGCAGTACTTC. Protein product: CASSLESPSYEQYF.

The CDR3 loop reads CASSLQGVANTGELFF. The CDR3 DNA reads TGCGCCAGCAGCTTGCAGGGGGTAGCGAACACCGGGGAGCTGTTTTTT. The chain has TRBV5-1 and TRBJ2-2; 7 nucleotides match TRBD1. The length of the CDR3 is 16 residues. Germline assignment: CDR1 SGHRS and CDR2 YFSETQ. V lost 1 base and J lost 0; bases outside the gene matches: 3.

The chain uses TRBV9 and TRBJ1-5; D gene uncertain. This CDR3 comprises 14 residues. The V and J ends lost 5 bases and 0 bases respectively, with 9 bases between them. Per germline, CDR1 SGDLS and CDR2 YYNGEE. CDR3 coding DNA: TGTGCCAGCAGTGCTCGGGATAGCAATCAGCCCCAGCATTTT. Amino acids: CASSARDSNQPQHF.

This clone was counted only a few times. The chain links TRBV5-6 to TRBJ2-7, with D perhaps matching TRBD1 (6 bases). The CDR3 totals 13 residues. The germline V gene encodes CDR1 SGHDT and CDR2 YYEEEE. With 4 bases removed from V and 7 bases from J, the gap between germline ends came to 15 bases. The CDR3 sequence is CASSLNRVREQYF. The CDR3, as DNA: TGTGCCAGCAGCCTGAACAGGGTGAGGGAGCAGTACTTC.

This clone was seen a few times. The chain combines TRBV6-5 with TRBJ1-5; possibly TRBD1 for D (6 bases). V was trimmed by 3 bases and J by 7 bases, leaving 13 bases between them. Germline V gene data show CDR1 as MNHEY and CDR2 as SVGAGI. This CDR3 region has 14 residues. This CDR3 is CASSYRTGQQPQHF. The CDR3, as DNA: TGTGCCAGCAGTTATAGAACAGGACAGCAGCCCCAGCATTTT.

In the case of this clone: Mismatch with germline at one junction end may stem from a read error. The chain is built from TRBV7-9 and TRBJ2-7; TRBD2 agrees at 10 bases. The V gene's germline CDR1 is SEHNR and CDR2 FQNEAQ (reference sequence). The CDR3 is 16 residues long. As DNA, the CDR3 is TGTTCCAGCAGCTTATCTACTAGCGGGGATATCTACGAGCAGTACTTC. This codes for CSSSLSTSGDIYEQYF.

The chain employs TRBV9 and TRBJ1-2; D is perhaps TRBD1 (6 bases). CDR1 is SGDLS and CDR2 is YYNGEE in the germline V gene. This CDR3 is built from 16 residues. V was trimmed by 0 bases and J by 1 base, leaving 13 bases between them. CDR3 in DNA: TGTGCCAGCAGCGTAGGGTCAGGGGTCAATAACTATGGCTACACCTTC. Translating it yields CASSVGSGVNNYGYTF.

The CDR3 is CASSLLAGFYNEQFF. CDR3 sequence (DNA): TGTGCCAGCAGTTTGCTAGCGGGGTTCTACAATGAGCAGTTCTTC. The gene calls are TRBV28 and TRBJ2-1, with 9 bases aligning to TRBD2. V dropped 3 bases and J dropped 3; count of bases not matched to a gene: 3. The CDR3 spans 15 residues. Germline V CDR1 and CDR2: MDHEN, SYDVKM.

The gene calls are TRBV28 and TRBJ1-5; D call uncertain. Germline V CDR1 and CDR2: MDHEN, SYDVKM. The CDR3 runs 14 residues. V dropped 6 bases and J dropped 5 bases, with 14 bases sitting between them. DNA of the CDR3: TGTGCCAGCAGCTCCTCGATGGCCTATCAGCCCCAGCATTTT. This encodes CASSSSMAYQPQHF.

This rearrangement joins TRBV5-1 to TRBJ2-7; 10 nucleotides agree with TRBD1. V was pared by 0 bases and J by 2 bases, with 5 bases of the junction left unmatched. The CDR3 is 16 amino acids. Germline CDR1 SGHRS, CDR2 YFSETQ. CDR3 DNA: TGCGCCAGCAGCTTGGCCAGGGGACAGGGGACCTACGAGCAGTACTTC. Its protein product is CASSLARGQGTYEQYF.

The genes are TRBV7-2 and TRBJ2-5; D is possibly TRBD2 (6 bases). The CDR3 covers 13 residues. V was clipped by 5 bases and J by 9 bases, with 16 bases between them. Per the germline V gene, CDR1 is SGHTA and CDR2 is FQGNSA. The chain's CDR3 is CASSATGGTPQYF. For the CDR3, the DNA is TGTGCCAGCAGCGCCACCGGAGGGACTCCCCAGTACTTC.

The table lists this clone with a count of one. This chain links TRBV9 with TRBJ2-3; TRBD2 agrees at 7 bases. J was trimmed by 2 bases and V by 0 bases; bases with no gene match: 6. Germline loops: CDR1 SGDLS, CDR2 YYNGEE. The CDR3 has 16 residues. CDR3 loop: CASSVGVGRSTDTQYF. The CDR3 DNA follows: TGTGCCAGCAGCGTAGGTGTCGGGAGGTCCACAGATACGCAGTATTTT. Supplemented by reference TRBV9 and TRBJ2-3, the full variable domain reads DSGVTQTPKHLITATGQRVTLRCSPRSGDLSVYWYQQSLDQGLQFLIQYYNGEERAKGNILERFSAQQFPDLHSELNLSSLELGDSALYFCASSVGVGRSTDTQYFGPGTRLTVL.